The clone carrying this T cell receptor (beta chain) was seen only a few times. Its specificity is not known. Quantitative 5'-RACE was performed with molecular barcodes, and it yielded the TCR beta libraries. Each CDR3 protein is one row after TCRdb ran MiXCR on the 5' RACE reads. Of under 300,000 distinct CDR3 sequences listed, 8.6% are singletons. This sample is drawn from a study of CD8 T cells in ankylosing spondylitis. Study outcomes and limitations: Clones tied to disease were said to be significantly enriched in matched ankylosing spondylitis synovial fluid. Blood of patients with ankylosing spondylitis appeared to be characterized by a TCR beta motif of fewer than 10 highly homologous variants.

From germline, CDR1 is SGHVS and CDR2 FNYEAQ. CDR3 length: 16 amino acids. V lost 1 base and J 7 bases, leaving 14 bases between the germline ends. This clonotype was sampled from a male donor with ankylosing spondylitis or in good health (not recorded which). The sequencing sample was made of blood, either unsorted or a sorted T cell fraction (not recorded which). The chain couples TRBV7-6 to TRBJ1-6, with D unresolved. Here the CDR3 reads CASSLESAGGNSPLHF. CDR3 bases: TGTGCCAGCAGCTTAGAGTCGGCAGGAGGGAATTCACCCCTCCACTTT. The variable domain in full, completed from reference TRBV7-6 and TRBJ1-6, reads GAGVSQSPRYKVTKRGQDVALRCDPISGHVSLYWYRQALGQGPEFLTYFNYEAQQDKSGLPNDRFSAERPEGSISTLTIQRTEQRDSAMYRCASSLESAGGNSPLHFGNGTRLTVT.